This TCR beta chain was identified during a study of CD8+CD57+ T cells in acquired aplastic anemia. Previously, flow cytometry had revealed CD8+CD57+ cell expansion in the patients chosen for sequencing. CDR3 and TCR beta VDJ profiling relied on genomic DNA as the template. TCRdb re-called the reads through MiXCR, storing one row per CDR3 protein. This sample has under 250,000 distinct CDR3 sequences, with around 46% found just once. Trimming removed 6 bases from V and 0 bases from J, with 11 bases in between. The CDR3 has 14 residues. Germline assignment: CDR1 ENHRY and CDR2 SYGVKD. The V and J genes are TRBV10-3 and TRBJ1-2; the D gene is possibly TRBD1 (5 bases). The sequence derives from a human donor with aplastic anemia. Material: sorted CD4+, CD8+, or CD8+CD57+ T cells (not recorded which) from PBMCs. The CDR3 DNA sequence: TGTGCCATCAGCCCGGGGGTGGCTAACTATGGCTACACCTTC. It specifies CAISPGVANYGYTF.